This entry features one T cell receptor (beta chain) sequence. No antigen is known for it. The authors made TCR cDNA by 5'RACE template switching, adding a universal primer site and UMIs. TCRdb used MiXCR to reprocess the 5' RACE reads, holding one entry per CDR3 protein. The sample holds fewer than 450,000 distinct CDR3 sequences, under 14% seen once. The CDR3 is 17 amino acids. Germline assignment: CDR1 MNHNS and CDR2 SASEGT. V was cut by 5 bases and J by 4 bases, with 24 bases left in between. This sample stems from a study of T cells after yellow fever vaccination. Study-wide points: Detected again after the booster were most primary-vaccination clones, at 95% to 98% CD4 and nearly 90% CD8.

Here the sequenced sample was PBMCs, taken on the day of the first yellow fever vaccination. The chain couples TRBV6-1 to TRBJ2-7; D may match TRBD1 or TRBD2 (6 bases each). The TCR sequence derives from a man younger than 35 who received the YFV17D yellow fever vaccine. CDR3 region: CASSPRARGAQTYEQYF. In DNA, the CDR3 is TGTGCCAGCAGTCCTCGGGCAAGGGGGGCCCAGACGTACGAGCAGTACTTC.